Each of the 14 T cell receptor beta chains below was sequenced from the same sample in a study of regulatory T cells in long-lasting Graves disease. Construction of TCR beta libraries relied on iRepertoire HTBI primers and on Arm-PCR targeting CDR3 regions. MiXCR was run by TCRdb on the multiplex PCR reads, yielding one entry per CDR3 protein. The table has some 600,000 distinct CDR3 sequences, about 16% seen once. Time point indicated: newly diagnosed GD, antithyroid drugs for less than 3 months. RNA extracted from PBMCs served as the sequencing template. These data also featured in a second study, about T cells in Graves' hyperthyroidism and ophthalmopathy.

This sample comprised peripheral blood mononuclear cells (PBMCs), obtained at new diagnosis, from a patient treated with antithyroid drugs. The receptors here all came from a man aged 18 to 30 with Graves disease.

V gene TRBV9 combines with J gene TRBJ2-1, with 7 bases aligning to TRBD2. The J segment lost 1 base and the V segment lost 2 bases, leaving 3 bases of the junction unmatched. CDR1 and CDR2 from the germline V gene are SGDLS and YYNGEE. CDR3 size: 15 residues. The chain's CDR3 is CASSVLADSYNEQFF. The DNA for the CDR3 is TGTGCCAGCAGCGTCCTAGCGGATTCCTACAATGAGCAGTTCTTC.

This clonotype was found many times. The V gene is TRBV7-9, the J gene TRBJ2-3, with 8 bases matching TRBD1. V was clipped by 6 bases and J by 2 bases; unmatched bases: 7. The CDR3 covers 15 residues. Germline values: CDR1 SEHNR, CDR2 FQNEAQ (reference sequence). CDR3 in amino acids: CASRLTGDFTDTQYF. The CDR3 DNA sequence: TGTGCCAGCAGATTGACAGGGGACTTCACAGATACGCAGTATTTT.

The V gene is TRBV4-1, the J gene TRBJ2-5, with TRBD2 matching over 10 bases. CDR1 MGHRA and CDR2 YSYEKL come from the germline V gene. The CDR3 is made up of 16 amino acids. Unmatched junction bases numbered 5, after V lost 4 bases and J lost 0 bases. The DNA for the CDR3 is TGCGCCAGCAGCCGCCGACTAGCGGGTAACCAAGAGACCCAGTACTTC. This translates into CASSRRLAGNQETQYF.

In this sample, this clonotype turned up a few times. The chain recombines TRBV5-1 with TRBJ1-6; maybe TRBD1 (5 bases). This CDR3 contains 14 residues. Per the germline V gene, CDR1 is SGHRS and CDR2 is YFSETQ. Trimming left V 0 bases short and J 10 bases short, with 11 bases between. The CDR3 spells CASSLDRGGSPLHF. The CDR3 nucleotides read TGCGCCAGCAGCTTGGATAGGGGCGGGTCACCCCTCCACTTT.

This clonotype was seen at least ten times. This rearrangement joins TRBV20-1 to TRBJ2-7; 9 bases match TRBD1. CDR3 size: 14 residues. V lost 6 bases, J lost 1 base, and 7 bases stayed unmatched. CDR1 is DFQATT, CDR2 SNEGSKA, per germline (reference sequence). The CDR3 is CSALDRGRSYEQYF. The CDR3 nucleotides read TGCAGTGCCTTGGACAGGGGACGGTCCTACGAGCAGTACTTC.

This clonotype was detected only a few times. The rearrangement links TRBV20-1 to TRBJ2-2; D perhaps matches TRBD1 (6 bases). V was shortened by 2 bases and J by 6 bases, with 19 bases between the two germline ends. The CDR3 is made up of 16 amino acids. Germline CDR1 DFQATT, CDR2 SNEGSKA (reference sequence). The CDR3: CSARNRAKSPPGELFF. DNA for the CDR3: TGCAGTGCTAGAAACAGGGCAAAGTCCCCTCCCGGGGAGCTGTTTTTT.

This clonotype was counted many times. The chain links TRBV28 to TRBJ2-7; D possibly corresponds to TRBD1 (6 bases). The germline V gene encodes CDR1 MDHEN and CDR2 SYDVKM. This CDR3 spans 17 amino acids. V shed 5 bases and J shed 3 bases, with 23 bases lying between them. The CDR3 loop reads CASSRPLDRTRDYEQYF. In DNA, the CDR3 is TGTGCCAGCAGTCGCCCCCTTGACAGGACCCGGGACTACGAGCAGTACTTC.

In this sample, this clonotype turned up a few times. The chain has TRBV19 and TRBJ2-2, with D hard to call. Trimming took 6 bases from V and 7 from J, leaving 9 bases between them. The germline V gene encodes CDR1 LNHDA and CDR2 SQIVND (reference sequence). CDR3 size: 12 residues. CDR3 bases: TGTGCCAGTAGCTGGTCTAGCGGGGAGCTGTTTTTT. It translates to CASSWSSGELFF.

This sequence joins TRBV5-6 and TRBJ2-7; 10 bases agree with TRBD1. CDR1 is SGHDT, CDR2 YYEEEE, per germline. The CDR3 spans 15 residues. With 5 bases clipped from V and 4 bases from J, the junction kept 9 bases outside the gene matches. CDR3 loop: CASRAGTGDFYEQYF. The CDR3 DNA is TGTGCCAGCAGGGCCGGGACAGGGGACTTTTACGAGCAGTACTTC. The full variable domain, completed using reference TRBV5-6 and TRBJ2-7, is DAGVTQSPTHLIKTRGQQVTLRCSPKSGHDTVSWYQQALGQGPQFIFQYYEEEERQRGNFPDRFSGHQFPNYSSELNVNALLLGDSALYLCASRAGTGDFYEQYFGPGTRLTVT.

This clonotype was seen repeatedly, ten times or more. V usage is TRBV12-3 or TRBV12-4 and J usage is TRBJ2-1, with 9 bases that match TRBD2. The CDR3 consists of 19 residues. Trimming cost V 2 bases and J 7 bases; bases outside gene matches: 18. CDR3 nucleotide sequence: TGTGCCAGCAGTTTACCCTTTCCCCGCCTTAGCGGGAGTTCGAATGAGCAGTTCTTC. As protein: CASSLPFPRLSGSSNEQFF.

This clonotype was counted ten times or more. The chain is built from TRBV11-2 and TRBJ2-2, with TRBD1 matching 7 bases. The CDR3 consists of 16 residues. J was trimmed by 4 bases and V by 0 bases; bases with no gene match: 5. CDR1 SGHAT and CDR2 FQNNGV come from the germline V gene. CDR3: CASSLERAGGTGELFF. The CDR3 DNA follows: TGTGCCAGCAGCTTAGAACGTGCAGGGGGCACCGGGGAGCTGTTTTTT.

The genes are TRBV10-3 and TRBJ1-2; D not resolved. This CDR3 has 13 amino acids. The V gene lost 0 bases and the J gene lost 4 bases, with 6 bases spanning the gap. Per germline, CDR1 ENHRY and CDR2 SYGVKD. The CDR3 reads CAISESNSYGYTF. For the CDR3, the DNA is TGTGCCATCAGTGAGTCGAACTCCTATGGCTACACCTTC.

CDR3 amino acids: CASSVDGGTFLYEQYF. As DNA, the CDR3 is TGTGCCAGCAGCGTAGATGGGGGGACCTTTCTTTACGAGCAGTACTTC. The genes are TRBV9 and TRBJ2-7; a weak D match, TRBD2 (6 bases). Germline V gene lookup returns CDR1 SGDLS and CDR2 YYNGEE. V was clipped by 0 bases and J by 4 bases, with 17 bases between them. The length of the CDR3 is 16 residues.

This clonotype was found a few times. The chain employs TRBV5-1 and TRBJ1-6; possible D gene TRBD1, 6 bases. The germline CDR1 and CDR2 sequences are SGHRS and YFSETQ. V was shortened by 0 bases and J by 7 bases, with 14 bases between the two germline ends. The CDR3 is 16 residues long. The CDR3 spells CASSLVDTGMNSPLHF. The CDR3 DNA reads as TGCGCCAGCAGCTTGGTGGACACAGGGATGAATTCACCCCTCCACTTT.